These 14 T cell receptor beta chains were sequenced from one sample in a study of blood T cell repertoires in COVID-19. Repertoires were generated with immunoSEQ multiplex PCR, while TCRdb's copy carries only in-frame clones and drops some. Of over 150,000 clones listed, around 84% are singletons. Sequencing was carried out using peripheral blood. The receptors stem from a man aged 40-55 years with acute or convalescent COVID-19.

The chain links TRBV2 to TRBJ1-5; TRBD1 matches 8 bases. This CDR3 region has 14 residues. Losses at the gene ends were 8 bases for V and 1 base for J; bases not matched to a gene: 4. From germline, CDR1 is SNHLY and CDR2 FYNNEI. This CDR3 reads CASAGGRSNQPQHF. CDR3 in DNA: TGTGCCAGCGCAGGGGGCAGGAGCAATCAGCCCCAGCATTTT.

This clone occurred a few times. The DNA of the CDR3 is TGTGCCAGCATCGGTATCGGCGGTCAGCCCCAGCATTTT. It specifies CASIGIGGQPQHF. This sequence joins TRBV2 and TRBJ1-5; no firm D call. Germline CDR1 is SNHLY and CDR2 is FYNNEI. The length of the CDR3 is 13 residues. V lost 7 bases and J 6 bases, leaving 13 bases between the germline ends.

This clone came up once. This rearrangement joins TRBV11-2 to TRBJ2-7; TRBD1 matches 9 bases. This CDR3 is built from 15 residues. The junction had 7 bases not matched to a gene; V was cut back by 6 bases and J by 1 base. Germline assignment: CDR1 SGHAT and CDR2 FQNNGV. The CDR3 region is CASRPPGQGSYEQYF. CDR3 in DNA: TGTGCCAGCAGACCCCCGGGACAGGGTTCCTACGAGCAGTACTTC.

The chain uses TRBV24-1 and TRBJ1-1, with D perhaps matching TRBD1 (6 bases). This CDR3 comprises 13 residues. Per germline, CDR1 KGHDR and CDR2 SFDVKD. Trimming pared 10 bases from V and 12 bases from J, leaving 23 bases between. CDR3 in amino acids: CATRQPGQERPFF. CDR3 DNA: TGTGCCACGCGCCAACCGGGACAAGAAAGACCTTTCTTT.

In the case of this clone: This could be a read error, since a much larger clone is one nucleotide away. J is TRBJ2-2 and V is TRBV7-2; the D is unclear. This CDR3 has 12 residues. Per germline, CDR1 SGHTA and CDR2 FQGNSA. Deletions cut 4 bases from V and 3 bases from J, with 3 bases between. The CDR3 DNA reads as TGTGCCAGCAGCTCGGACACCGGGGAGCTGTTTTTT. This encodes CASSSDTGELFF.

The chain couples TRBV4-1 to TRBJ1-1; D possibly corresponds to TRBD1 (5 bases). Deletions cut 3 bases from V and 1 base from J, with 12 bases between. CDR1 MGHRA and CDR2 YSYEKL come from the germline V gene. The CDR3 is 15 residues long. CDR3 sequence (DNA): TGCGCCAGCAGCCATCCCCCCCAGGGGAACACTGAAGCTTTCTTT. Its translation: CASSHPPQGNTEAFF.

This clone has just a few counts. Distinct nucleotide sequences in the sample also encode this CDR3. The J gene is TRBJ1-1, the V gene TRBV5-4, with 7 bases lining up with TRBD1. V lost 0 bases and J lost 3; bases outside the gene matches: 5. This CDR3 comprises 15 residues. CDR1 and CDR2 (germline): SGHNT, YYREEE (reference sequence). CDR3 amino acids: CASSLEAGGYTEAFF. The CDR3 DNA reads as TGTGCCAGCAGCTTGGAAGCAGGGGGGTACACTGAAGCTTTCTTT.

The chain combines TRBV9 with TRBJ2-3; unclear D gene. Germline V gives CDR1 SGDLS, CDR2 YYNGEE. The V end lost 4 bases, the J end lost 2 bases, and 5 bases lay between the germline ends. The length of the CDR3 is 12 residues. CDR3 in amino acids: CASSLYTDTQYF. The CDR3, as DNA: TGTGCCAGCAGCCTATACACAGATACGCAGTATTTT.

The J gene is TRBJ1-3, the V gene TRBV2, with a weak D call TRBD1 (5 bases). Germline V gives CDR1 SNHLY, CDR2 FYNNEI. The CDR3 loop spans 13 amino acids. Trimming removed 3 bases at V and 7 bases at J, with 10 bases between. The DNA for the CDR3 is TGTGCCAGCAGTGATGCCAGGGTTAACACCATATATTTT. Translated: CASSDARVNTIYF.

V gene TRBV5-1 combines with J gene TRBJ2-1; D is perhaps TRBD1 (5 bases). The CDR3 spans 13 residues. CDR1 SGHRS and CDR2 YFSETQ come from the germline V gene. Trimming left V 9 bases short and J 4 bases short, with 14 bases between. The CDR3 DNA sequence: TGCGCCACCGCCCGAGACAGATACAATGAGCAGTTCTTC. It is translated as CATARDRYNEQFF.

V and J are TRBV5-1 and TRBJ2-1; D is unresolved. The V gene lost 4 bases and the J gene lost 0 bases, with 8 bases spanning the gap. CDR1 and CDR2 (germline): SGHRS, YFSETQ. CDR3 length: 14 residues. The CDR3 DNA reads TGCGCCAGCAGCCTCTCGAGCTCCTACAATGAGCAGTTCTTC. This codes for CASSLSSSYNEQFF.

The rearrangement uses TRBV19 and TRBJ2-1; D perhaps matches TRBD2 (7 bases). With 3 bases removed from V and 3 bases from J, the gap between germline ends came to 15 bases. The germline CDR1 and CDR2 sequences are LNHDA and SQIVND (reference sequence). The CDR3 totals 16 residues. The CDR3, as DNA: TGTGCCAGTAGTATTTGGGGGGGCACTCTCTACAATGAGCAGTTCTTC. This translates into CASSIWGGTLYNEQFF.

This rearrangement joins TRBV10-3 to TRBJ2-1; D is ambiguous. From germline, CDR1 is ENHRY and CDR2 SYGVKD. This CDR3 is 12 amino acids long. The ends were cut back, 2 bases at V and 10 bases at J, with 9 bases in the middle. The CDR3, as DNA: TGTGCCATCAGTGAGGCGAGGTGGGAGCAGTTCTTC. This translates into CAISEARWEQFF.

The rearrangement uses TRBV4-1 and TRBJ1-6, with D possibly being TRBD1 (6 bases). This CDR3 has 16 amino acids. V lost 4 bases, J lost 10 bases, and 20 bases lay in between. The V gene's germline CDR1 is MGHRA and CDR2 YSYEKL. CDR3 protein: CASSPLGAGVGSPLHF. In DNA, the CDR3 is TGCGCCAGCAGCCCCTTGGGGGCGGGTGTTGGATCACCCCTCCACTTT.